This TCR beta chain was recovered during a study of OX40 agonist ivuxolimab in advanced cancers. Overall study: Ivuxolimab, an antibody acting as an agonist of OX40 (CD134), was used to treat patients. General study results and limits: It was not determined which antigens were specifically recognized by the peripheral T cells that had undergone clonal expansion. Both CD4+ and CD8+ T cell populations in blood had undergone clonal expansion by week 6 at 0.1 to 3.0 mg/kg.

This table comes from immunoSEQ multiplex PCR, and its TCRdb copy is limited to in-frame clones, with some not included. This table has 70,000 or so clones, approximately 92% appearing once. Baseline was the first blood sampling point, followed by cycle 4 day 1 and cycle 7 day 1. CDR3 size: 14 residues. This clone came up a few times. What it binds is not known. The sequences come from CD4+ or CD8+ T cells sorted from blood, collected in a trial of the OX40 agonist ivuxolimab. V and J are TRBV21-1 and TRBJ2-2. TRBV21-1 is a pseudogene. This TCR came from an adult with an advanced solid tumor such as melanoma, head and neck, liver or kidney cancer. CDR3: CATNGLPRTGELFF. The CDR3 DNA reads TGTGCCACAAACGGGCTTCCGCGGACCGGGGAGCTGTTTTTT.